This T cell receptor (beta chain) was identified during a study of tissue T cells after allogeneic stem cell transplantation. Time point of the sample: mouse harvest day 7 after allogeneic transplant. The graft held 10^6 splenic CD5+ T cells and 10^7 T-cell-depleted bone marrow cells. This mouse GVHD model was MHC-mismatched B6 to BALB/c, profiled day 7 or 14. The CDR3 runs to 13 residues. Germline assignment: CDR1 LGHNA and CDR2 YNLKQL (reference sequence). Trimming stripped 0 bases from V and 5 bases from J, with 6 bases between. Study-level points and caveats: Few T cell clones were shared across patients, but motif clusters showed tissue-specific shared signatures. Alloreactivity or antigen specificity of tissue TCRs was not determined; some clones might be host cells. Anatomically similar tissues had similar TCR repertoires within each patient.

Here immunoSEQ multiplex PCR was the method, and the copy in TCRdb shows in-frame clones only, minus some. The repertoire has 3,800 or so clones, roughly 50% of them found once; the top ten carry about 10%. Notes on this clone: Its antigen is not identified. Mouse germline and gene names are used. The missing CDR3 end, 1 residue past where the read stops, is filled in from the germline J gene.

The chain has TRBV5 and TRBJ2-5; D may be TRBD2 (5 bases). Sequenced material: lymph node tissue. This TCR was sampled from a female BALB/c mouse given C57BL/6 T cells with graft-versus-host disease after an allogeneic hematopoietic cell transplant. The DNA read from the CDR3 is TGTGCCAGCAGCCAAGATTGGGGAGACACCCAGTAC. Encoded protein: CASSQDWGDTQY. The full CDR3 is CASSQDWGDTQYF.